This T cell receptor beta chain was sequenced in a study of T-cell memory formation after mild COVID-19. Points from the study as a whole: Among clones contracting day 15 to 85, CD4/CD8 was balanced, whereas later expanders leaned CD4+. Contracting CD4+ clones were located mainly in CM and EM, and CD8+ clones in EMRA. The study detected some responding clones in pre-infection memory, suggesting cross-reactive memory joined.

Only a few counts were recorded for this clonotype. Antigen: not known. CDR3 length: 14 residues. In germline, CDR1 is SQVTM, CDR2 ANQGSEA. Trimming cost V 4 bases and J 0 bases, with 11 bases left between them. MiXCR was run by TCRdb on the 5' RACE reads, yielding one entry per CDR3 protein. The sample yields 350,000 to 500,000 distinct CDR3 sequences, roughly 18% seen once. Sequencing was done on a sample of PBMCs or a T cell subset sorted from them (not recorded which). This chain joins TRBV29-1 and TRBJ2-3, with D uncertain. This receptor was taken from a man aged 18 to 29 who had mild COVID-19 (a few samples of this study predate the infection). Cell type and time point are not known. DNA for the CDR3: TGCAGCGTTGGATCTAGATCTAGCACAGATACGCAGTATTTT. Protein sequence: CSVGSRSSTDTQYF.